The present T cell receptor (beta chain) was sequenced within a study of Graves' ophthalmopathy and Graves' hyperthyroidism. General study results and limits: A model of 13 signatures distinguished ophthalmopathy from stable hyperthyroidism at approximately 90% sensitivity and roughly 81% specificity. Both an approximately 68% sensitivity and a 72.22% specificity characterized the model's predictions of ophthalmopathy progression. Most clonotypes expanded in thyroid above 0.001 frequency were present in blood too.

The authors isolated PBMCs from 10 ml of fresh peripheral blood. As regards this clonotype: The target antigen is unknown.

From RNA, the CDR3 regions of TCR beta chains were amplified and sequenced. HTBI primers served in a first-round RT-PCR, which a second-round multiplex PCR followed. TCRdb recomputed calls from the multiplex PCR reads with MiXCR, one row per CDR3 protein. Of 650,000 to 900,000 distinct CDR3 sequences in the sample, 40% are singletons; the top ten hold 35% to 55%. The CDR3 is 15 residues long. V was shortened by 6 bases and J by 0 bases, with 12 bases between the two germline ends. Germline CDR1 is SGHVS and CDR2 is FNYEAQ. This receptor was taken from an adult man with Graves' ophthalmopathy. The rearrangement links TRBV7-6 to TRBJ2-1; D call uncertain. Sequencing used peripheral blood. The CDR3 here is CASSPYSRSYNEQFF. CDR3 DNA: TGTGCCAGCAGTCCTTATTCCCGCTCCTACAATGAGCAGTTCTTC.